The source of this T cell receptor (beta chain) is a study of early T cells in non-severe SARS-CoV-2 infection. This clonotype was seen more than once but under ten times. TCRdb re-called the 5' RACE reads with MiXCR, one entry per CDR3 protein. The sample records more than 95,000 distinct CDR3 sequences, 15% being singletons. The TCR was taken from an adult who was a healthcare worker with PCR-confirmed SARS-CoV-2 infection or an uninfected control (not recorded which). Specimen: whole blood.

In DNA form, the CDR3 reads TGTGCCAGCAGCTTTAGTGGGGGCCGGTACGAGCAGTACTTC. This encodes CASSFSGGRYEQYF. The V call is TRBV7-9, the J call TRBJ2-7; TRBD1 might be the D (6 bases). The CDR3 consists of 14 residues. V gave up 3 bases and J gave up 4 bases, with 13 bases separating them. CDR1 and CDR2 from the germline V gene are SEHNR and FQNEAQ (reference sequence).